The 11 T cell receptor beta chains below all came from one sample that was sequenced in a study of glioma-infiltrating T cells after dendritic cell vaccination. Regarding time point: after dendritic cell vaccination, including at tumor progression/relapse. Here immunoSEQ multiplex PCR was the method, and the copy in TCRdb shows in-frame clones only, minus some. This sample has 100,000 or so clones, with around 89% found just once. The input for sequencing was blood, taken after dendritic cell vaccination. These receptors originate from a human donor with glioblastoma.

The chain uses TRBV30 and TRBJ2-3; TRBD2 matches at 9 bases. This CDR3 contains 15 residues. CDR1 is GTSNPN, CDR2 SVGIG, per germline (reference sequence). The V segment lost 7 bases and the J segment 4 bases; nucleotides outside the gene matches: 12. This CDR3 reads CASNPPGLASDTQYF. CDR3 nucleotides: TGTGCCTCAAACCCTCCGGGACTAGCCTCAGATACGCAGTATTTT.

This chain uses TRBV27 with TRBJ2-5, with 16 positions matching TRBD2. The J segment lost 3 bases and the V segment lost 5 bases, leaving 12 bases of the junction unmatched. CDR1 and CDR2 (germline): MNHEY, SMNVEV (reference sequence). The CDR3 runs to 19 residues. CDR3 in amino acids: CASSPSSGTSGRDKETQYF. The DNA for the CDR3 is TGTGCCAGCAGTCCCTCCAGTGGGACTAGCGGGAGGGATAAAGAGACCCAGTACTTC.

The V and J genes are TRBV6-5 and TRBJ2-1, with 9 bases aligning to TRBD1. J gave up 7 bases and V 6 bases, and 10 bases lay outside the gene matches. CDR1 is MNHEY, CDR2 SVGAGI, per germline. The CDR3 has 15 amino acids. The CDR3 bases are TGTGCCAGCAGCCTACAGGGGGCTCCCGGGAATGAGCAGTTCTTC. Translated: CASSLQGAPGNEQFF.

The chain uses TRBV25-1 and TRBJ1-2; possibly TRBD1 for D (6 bases). CDR1 is MGHDK, CDR2 SYGVNS, per germline. V lost 4 bases and J lost 3, with 24 bases in between. CDR3 length: 18 amino acids. Here the CDR3 DNA reads TGTGCCAGCAGTGCCACATCCGGGACACCCATGGGAGACTATGGCTACACCTTC. Protein sequence: CASSATSGTPMGDYGYTF.

V is TRBV6-5 and J is TRBJ2-1; 11 nucleotides align to TRBD2. Germline V gene sequence: CDR1 MNHEY, CDR2 SVGAGI. The V gene end was trimmed by 0 bases and the J gene end by 9 bases; junction bases not matched to a gene: 4. The CDR3 consists of 15 residues. CDR3 in DNA: TGTGCCAGCAGTTACTCTAGCGGGGGGGCCTTTGAGCAGTTCTTC. Translation: CASSYSSGGAFEQFF.

CDR3 protein: CACRTGVSNQPQHF. CDR3 bases: TGTGCCTGCCGGACAGGAGTTAGCAATCAGCCCCAGCATTTT. This chain connects TRBV19 to TRBJ1-5; 7 positions match TRBD1. This CDR3 contains 14 residues. V shed 11 bases and J 0 bases; nucleotides not matched to a gene: 7. The V gene's germline CDR1 is LNHDA and CDR2 SQIVND (reference sequence).

The chain couples TRBV12-5 to TRBJ2-2; D is possibly TRBD1 (5 bases). V lost 9 bases and J 5 bases, leaving 16 bases between the germline ends. In germline, CDR1 is LGHNT, CDR2 FRNRAP. The length of the CDR3 is 14 residues. CDR3 amino acids: CASTGVSITGELFF. The DNA of the CDR3 is TGTGCTAGCACAGGCGTCTCGATAACCGGGGAGCTGTTTTTT.

The chain couples TRBV6-4 to TRBJ1-6; D unresolved. This CDR3 is built from 14 residues. The germline V and J ends were trimmed by 2 bases and 13 bases, with 15 bases remaining between them. Germline V gene lookup returns CDR1 MRHNA and CDR2 SNTAGT. CDR3 coding DNA: TGTGCCAGCAGTGACGGTCACGGTCGGAGTCCCCTCCACTTT. It specifies CASSDGHGRSPLHF.

The rearrangement links TRBV7-9 to TRBJ1-3, with 7 positions matching TRBD1. V shed 6 bases and J 2 bases; nucleotides not matched to a gene: 10. Germline CDR1 SEHNR, CDR2 FQNEAQ (reference sequence). CDR3 size: 16 residues. CDR3 in DNA: TGTGCCAGCAGTATAAAGATCCAGGGGGCTGGAAACACCATATATTTT. Its protein product is CASSIKIQGAGNTIYF.

V and J are TRBV29-1 and TRBJ1-5, with D hard to call. The germline CDR1 and CDR2 sequences are SQVTM and ANQGSEA. The CDR3 is 13 residues long. V lost 4 bases, J lost 6 bases, and 13 bases lay in between. The CDR3, as DNA: TGCAGCGTTGTGGAGAACACGGCTCAGCCCCAGCATTTT. Amino acid sequence: CSVVENTAQPQHF. The complete variable domain, with remaining parts taken from reference TRBV29-1 and TRBJ1-5, reads SAVISQKPSRDICQRGTSLTIQCQVDSQVTMMFWYRQQPGQSLTLIATANQGSEATYESGFVIDKFPISRPNLTFSTLTVSNMSPEDSSIYLCSVVENTAQPQHFGDGTRLSIL.

The V call is TRBV15, the J call TRBJ2-7, with D tentatively TRBD2 (6 bases). The germline V and J ends were trimmed by 0 bases and 0 bases, with 9 bases remaining between them. Germline CDR1 and CDR2: LNHNV and YYDKDF (reference sequence). The length of the CDR3 is 15 residues. The CDR3 loop reads CATSRDPGSSYEQYF. The CDR3 region has the DNA TGTGCCACCAGCAGAGATCCCGGGAGCTCCTACGAGCAGTACTTC.